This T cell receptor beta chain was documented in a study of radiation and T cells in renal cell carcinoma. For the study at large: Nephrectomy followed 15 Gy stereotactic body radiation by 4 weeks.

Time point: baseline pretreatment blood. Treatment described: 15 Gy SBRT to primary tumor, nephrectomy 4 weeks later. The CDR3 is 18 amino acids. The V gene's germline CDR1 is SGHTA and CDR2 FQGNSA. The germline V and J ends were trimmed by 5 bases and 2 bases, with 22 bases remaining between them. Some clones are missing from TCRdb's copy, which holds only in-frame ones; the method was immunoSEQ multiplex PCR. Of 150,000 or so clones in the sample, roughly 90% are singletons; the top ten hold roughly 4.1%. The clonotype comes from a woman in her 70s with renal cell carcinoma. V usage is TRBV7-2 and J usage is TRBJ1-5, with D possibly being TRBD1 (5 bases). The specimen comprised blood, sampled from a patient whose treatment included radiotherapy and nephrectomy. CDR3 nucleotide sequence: TGTGCCAGCAGCCTCACCGCAGCAGGGCGGTTCGGCAATCAGCCCCAGCATTTT. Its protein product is CASSLTAAGRFGNQPQHF.